The sequence of this TCR beta chain was determined in a study of CD8+ T cells in alopecia areata. Findings of the study overall: The study found TCR sharing across patients less clear than in mice, possibly for HLA reasons. Affected lesional scalp, above all in alopecia totalis/universalis, was more clonal than normal scalp.

The CDR3 is 19 residues long. V shed 4 bases and J shed 7 bases, with 29 bases lying between them. From germline, CDR1 is MDHEN and CDR2 SYDVKM. Only a few counts were recorded for this clone. Its antigen remains unidentified. cDNA serving as the sequencing template came from extracted, reverse transcribed RNA. Sequencing was performed with immunoSEQ multiplex PCR; in TCRdb, only in-frame clones are kept and a portion is missing. The sample yields under 65,000 clones, about 40% seen once. Obtained from alopecia areata patients were lesional scalp punch biopsies along with peripheral blood. A FACSAria was used to sort CD4+ and CD8+ T cells. These cells came from PBMCs.

This chain links TRBV28 with TRBJ2-1; the D gene is possibly TRBD2 (7 bases). The receptor was derived from a human donor with alopecia areata. The sequencing sample was made of NKG2D-low CD8+ T cells sorted from blood. CDR3 coding DNA: TGTGCCAGCAGTTCCCACCGATTAAGAGGGGGGGAAATCGGGAATGAGCAGTTCTTC. Translating gives CASSSHRLRGGEIGNEQFF.